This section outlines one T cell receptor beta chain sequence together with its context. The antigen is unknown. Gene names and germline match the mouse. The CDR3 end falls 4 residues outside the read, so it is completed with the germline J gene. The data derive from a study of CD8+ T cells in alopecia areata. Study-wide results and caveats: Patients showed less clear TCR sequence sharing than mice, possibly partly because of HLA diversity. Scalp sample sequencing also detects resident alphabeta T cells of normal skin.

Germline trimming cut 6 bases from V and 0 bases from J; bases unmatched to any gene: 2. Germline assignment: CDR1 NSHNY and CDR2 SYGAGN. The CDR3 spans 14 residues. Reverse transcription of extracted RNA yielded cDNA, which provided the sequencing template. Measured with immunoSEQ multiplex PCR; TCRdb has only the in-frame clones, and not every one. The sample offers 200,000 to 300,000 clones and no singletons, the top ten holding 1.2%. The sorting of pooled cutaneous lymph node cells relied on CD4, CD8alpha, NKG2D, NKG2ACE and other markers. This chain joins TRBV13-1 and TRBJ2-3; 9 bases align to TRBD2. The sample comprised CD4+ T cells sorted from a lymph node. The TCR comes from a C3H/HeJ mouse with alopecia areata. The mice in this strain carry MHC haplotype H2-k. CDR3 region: CASTGGGSAETLYF. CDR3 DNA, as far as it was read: TGTGCCAGCACTGGGGGGGGTAGTGCAGAA.